Sequencing of this T cell receptor (beta chain) was carried out in a study of blood T cell repertoires in COVID-19. As for the study in general: COVID-19 samples, acute and convalescent, were from the United States, Italy and Spain. From T cells, B-cell-depleted T cells, or PBMCs came the material, which was cDNA or gDNA.

Study processing details: Estimation of nucleated cell counts was performed using reference gene primer amplification. Method: immunoSEQ multiplex PCR; TCRdb's copy keeps in-frame clones and lacks some. The V and J calls and the clone size are those of that table, but D and trimming were determined from the DNA. The data show around 130,000 clones, about 81% seen once. CDR1 is KGHSH and CDR2 is LQKENI in the germline V gene. Trimming removed 3 bases from V and 4 bases from J, with 19 bases in between. The CDR3 spans 17 residues. The chain employs TRBV18 and TRBJ1-3, with a weak D call TRBD1 (5 bases). This clonotype was sampled from an elderly woman with acute or convalescent COVID-19. The sample consisted of peripheral blood. The CDR3: CASSPSGTSPRGNTIYF. CDR3 in DNA: TGTGCCAGCTCACCGTCAGGGACTTCTCCACGGGGAAACACCATATATTTT.